This T cell receptor (beta chain) stems from a study of T cells and Merkel cell carcinoma outcomes. V shed 4 bases and J 2 bases; nucleotides not matched to a gene: 8. This CDR3 region has 16 residues. The germline CDR1 and CDR2 sequences are SGDLS and YYNGEE. TCRdb's table, derived via immunoSEQ multiplex PCR, lists solely in-frame clones and lacks some. The sample carries roughly 4,000 clones, over 90% recorded once. The sequence derives from a human donor with Merkel cell carcinoma. The sequencing sample was made of tumor tissue from Merkel cell carcinoma. The rearrangement links TRBV9 to TRBJ1-2; 10 bases align to TRBD1. The CDR3 is CASSHRTGGENYGYTF. CDR3 in DNA: TGTGCCAGCAGCCACCGGACAGGGGGGGAGAACTATGGCTACACCTTC.